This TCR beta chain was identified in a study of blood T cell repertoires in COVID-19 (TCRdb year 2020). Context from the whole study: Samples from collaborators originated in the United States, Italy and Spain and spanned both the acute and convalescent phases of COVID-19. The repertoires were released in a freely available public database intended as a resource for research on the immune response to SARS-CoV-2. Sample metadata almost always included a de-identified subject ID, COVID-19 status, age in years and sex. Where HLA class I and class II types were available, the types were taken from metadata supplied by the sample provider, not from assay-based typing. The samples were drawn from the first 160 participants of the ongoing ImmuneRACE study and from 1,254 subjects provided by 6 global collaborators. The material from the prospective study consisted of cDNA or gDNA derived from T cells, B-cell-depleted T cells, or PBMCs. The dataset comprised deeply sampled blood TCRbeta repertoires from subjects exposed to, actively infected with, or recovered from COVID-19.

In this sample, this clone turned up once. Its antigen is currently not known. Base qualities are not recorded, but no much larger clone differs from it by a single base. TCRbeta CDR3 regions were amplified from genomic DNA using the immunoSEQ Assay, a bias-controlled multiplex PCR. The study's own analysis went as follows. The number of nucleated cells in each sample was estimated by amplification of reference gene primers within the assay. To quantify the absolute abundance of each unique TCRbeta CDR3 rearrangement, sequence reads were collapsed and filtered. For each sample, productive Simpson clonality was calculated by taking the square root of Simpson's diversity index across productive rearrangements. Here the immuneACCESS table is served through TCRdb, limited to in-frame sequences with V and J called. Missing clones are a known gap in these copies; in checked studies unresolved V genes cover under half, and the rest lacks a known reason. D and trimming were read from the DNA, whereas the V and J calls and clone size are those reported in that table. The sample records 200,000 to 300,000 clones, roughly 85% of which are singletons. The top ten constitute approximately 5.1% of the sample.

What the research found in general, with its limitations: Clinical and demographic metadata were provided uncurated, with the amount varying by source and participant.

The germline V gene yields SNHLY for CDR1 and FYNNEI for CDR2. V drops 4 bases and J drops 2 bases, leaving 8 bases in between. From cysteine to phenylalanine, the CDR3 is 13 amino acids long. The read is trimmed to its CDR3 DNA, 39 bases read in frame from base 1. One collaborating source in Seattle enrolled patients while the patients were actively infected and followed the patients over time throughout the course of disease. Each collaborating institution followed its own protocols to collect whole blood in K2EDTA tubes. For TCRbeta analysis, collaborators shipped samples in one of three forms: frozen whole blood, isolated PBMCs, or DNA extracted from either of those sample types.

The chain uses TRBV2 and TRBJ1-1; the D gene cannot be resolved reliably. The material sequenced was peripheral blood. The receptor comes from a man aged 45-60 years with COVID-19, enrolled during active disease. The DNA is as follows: TGTGCCAGCAGTGTTACAGAAAACACTGAAGCTTTCTTT. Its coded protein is CASSVTENTEAFF.